Each of the 32 T cell receptor beta chains below was sequenced from the same sample in a study of CD8+CD57+ T cells in acquired aplastic anemia. Genomic DNA acted as the template from which TCR beta VDJ combination and CDR3 sequence profiling were carried out. TCRdb redid the calling of the reads with MiXCR, one entry per CDR3 protein. This table holds about 190,000 distinct CDR3 sequences, less than 60% found once. It was patients with CD8+CD57+ cell expansion by flow cytometry who were chosen for sequencing. Material for sequencing was sorted CD4+, CD8+, or CD8+CD57+ T cells (not recorded which) from PBMCs. These receptors were obtained from a human donor with aplastic anemia.

The genes are TRBV29-1 and TRBJ1-4; D not certain. CDR1 SQVTM and CDR2 ANQGSEA come from the germline V gene. Between the trimmed V and J ends, which lost 7 bases and 7 bases, there was a span of 13 bases. The CDR3 consists of 12 residues. CDR3 sequence reads: CSGRVMGEKLFF. The CDR3 nucleotides are TGCAGCGGCCGGGTGATGGGTGAAAAACTGTTTTTT.

This clonotype occurred many times. The rearrangement uses TRBV15 and TRBJ2-7, with 10 nucleotides matching TRBD1. V dropped 0 bases and J dropped 5; count of bases not matched to a gene: 7. Germline CDR1 is LNHNV and CDR2 is YYDKDF (reference sequence). This CDR3 spans 16 amino acids. The CDR3 region has the DNA TGTGCCACCAGCAGAGATTTGACAGGGGGCCTCAACGAGCAGTACTTC. Translation gives CATSRDLTGGLNEQYF.

V gene TRBV12-3 or TRBV12-4 combines with J gene TRBJ1-1, with unresolved D. The CDR3 is 16 residues long. V was trimmed by 0 bases and J by 5 bases, leaving 16 bases between them. For the CDR3, the DNA is TGTGCCAGCAGTTTAGCGCTAATGGGAATGCCAACTGAAGCTTTCTTT. Protein product: CASSLALMGMPTEAFF.

CDR3 sequence (DNA): TGTGCCAGTAGTCAGGGCAGGGGGACAAAGCAGTTCTTC. The encoded protein is CASSQGRGTKQFF. The chain employs TRBV19 and TRBJ2-1; TRBD1 aligns across 7 bases. Unmatched junction bases numbered 9, after V lost 5 bases and J lost 11 bases. This CDR3 spans 13 amino acids. Looked up from germline, CDR1 is LNHDA and CDR2 is SQIVND (reference sequence). The full variable domain, completed using reference TRBV19 and TRBJ2-1, is DGGITQSPKYLFRKEGQNVTLSCEQNLNHDAMYWYRQDPGQGLRLIYYSQIVNDFQKGDIAEGYSVSREKKESFPLTVTSAQKNPTAFYLCASSQGRGTKQFFGPGTRLTVL.

This clonotype showed up many times. The chain links TRBV7-9 to TRBJ1-3, with 10 bases identical to TRBD1. The J segment lost 4 bases and the V segment lost 7 bases, leaving 10 bases of the junction unmatched. This CDR3 region has 16 residues. In germline, CDR1 is SEHNR, CDR2 FQNEAQ (reference sequence). CDR3 region: CASIVDRGIKGNTIYF. CDR3 bases: TGTGCCAGCATCGTGGACAGGGGGATCAAAGGAAACACCATATATTTT.

The chain joins TRBV2 to TRBJ1-6, with 10 bases lining up with TRBD1. The V gene's germline CDR1 is SNHLY and CDR2 FYNNEI. The CDR3 covers 17 residues. The junction had 9 bases not matched to a gene; V was cut back by 0 bases and J by 10 bases. CDR3 region: CASSEAPGQGRGSPLHF. Here the CDR3 DNA reads TGTGCCAGCAGTGAAGCTCCGGGACAGGGGAGAGGGTCACCCCTCCACTTT.

The chain recombines TRBV9 with TRBJ2-1; D tentatively reads TRBD1 or TRBD2 (5 bases each). Looked up from germline, CDR1 is SGDLS and CDR2 is YYNGEE. V was clipped by 0 bases and J by 8 bases, with 6 bases between them. CDR3 length equals 12 residues. For the CDR3, the DNA is TGTGCCAGCAGCGTAGTGGGGGATGAGCAGTTCTTC. It specifies CASSVVGDEQFF.

This rearrangement joins TRBV19 to TRBJ1-2; D might be TRBD1 (6 bases). CDR3 length: 12 amino acids. With 7 bases removed from V and 4 bases from J, the gap between germline ends came to 10 bases. Germline CDR1 reads LNHDA; CDR2 reads SQIVND (reference sequence). Written as DNA, the CDR3 is TGTGCCAGTATGGGGGCTTCCTATGGCTACACCTTC. Residues: CASMGASYGYTF.

The V and J genes are TRBV10-3 and TRBJ2-7; 7 bases fit TRBD1. Germline values: CDR1 ENHRY, CDR2 SYGVKD. The trim removed 6 bases at V and 6 bases at J, leaving 5 bases unmatched. The CDR3 consists of 12 residues. CDR3 in DNA: TGTGCCATCAGGACTACAGGGGCCGAGCAGTACTTC. The encoded protein is CAIRTTGAEQYF.

A note on this clonotype: Given the absence of the conserved phenylalanine or tryptophan at the CDR3 end, a read error is likely. This chain connects TRBV15 to TRBJ1-1; 7 bases fit TRBD1. Germline assignment: CDR1 LNHNV and CDR2 YYDKDF (reference sequence). The CDR3 length is 15 residues. For the CDR3, the DNA is TGTGCCACCAGCAGAGACAGGGGGATGAACACTGTAGCTTTCTCT. The encoded protein is CATSRDRGMNTVAFS.

The gene calls are TRBV18 and TRBJ2-6, with 7 nucleotides matching TRBD1. V shed 4 bases and J 1 base; nucleotides not matched to a gene: 7. The length of the CDR3 is 17 residues. Germline V gene lookup returns CDR1 KGHSH and CDR2 LQKENI. The CDR3 loop reads CASSLRQGRSGANVLTF. CDR3 coding DNA: TGTGCCAGCTCACTTCGACAGGGCAGATCTGGGGCCAACGTCCTGACTTTC.

The rearrangement uses TRBV10-3 and TRBJ2-3; no definite D call. Trimming shortened V by 5 bases and J by 5 bases, and 5 bases separated the two germline ends. The CDR3 extends over 11 amino acids. Germline V gene data show CDR1 as ENHRY and CDR2 as SYGVKD. The CDR3 reads CAISLGDTQYF. DNA for the CDR3: TGTGCCATCAGTTTGGGAGATACGCAGTATTTT.

Concerning this clonotype itself: A clone one base away is much larger, so this may be a read error. This chain connects TRBV11-1 to TRBJ1-5, with 11 bases identical to TRBD1. The germline CDR1 and CDR2 sequences are SGHAT and FQDESV (reference sequence). The CDR3 sequence is 17 residues long. CDR3 nucleotides: TGTGCCAGCAGTCAATCCGGAAGGACAGGGGGCTGGCAGCCCCAGCGTTTT. Translated: CASSQSGRTGGWQPQRF.

The rearrangement links TRBV10-3 to TRBJ2-7, with TRBD2 identical over 7 bases. The CDR3 loop spans 17 amino acids. Germline V gene lookup returns CDR1 ENHRY and CDR2 SYGVKD. V lost 2 bases to trimming and J lost 3 bases; unmatched junction nucleotides: 13. The CDR3 protein is CAISEGGSGERGYEQYV. The CDR3 DNA follows: TGTGCCATCAGTGAGGGCGGCAGCGGGGAACGGGGCTACGAGCAGTACGTC.

This clonotype showed up many times. The chain combines TRBV11-2 with TRBJ2-2; D may correspond to TRBD1 or TRBD2 (5 bases each). CDR1 SGHAT and CDR2 FQNNGV come from the germline V gene. V gave up 2 bases and J gave up 4 bases, with 8 bases separating them. The CDR3 sequence is 14 residues long. CDR3 loop: CASSLTGPTGELFF. CDR3 sequence (DNA): TGTGCCAGCAGCTTAACGGGACCCACCGGGGAGCTGTTTTTT.

The gene calls are TRBV10-3 and TRBJ1-3; no firm D call. The CDR3 contains 13 residues. V dropped 7 bases and J dropped 2 bases, with 9 bases sitting between them. From germline, CDR1 is ENHRY and CDR2 SYGVKD. The CDR3 loop reads CAIKAVTGNTIYF. For the CDR3, the DNA is TGTGCCATCAAGGCAGTCACTGGAAACACCATATATTTT.

The V gene is TRBV24-1, the J gene TRBJ1-4; the match to TRBD1 covers 9 bases. The CDR3 totals 14 residues. Germline CDR1 KGHDR, CDR2 SFDVKD. V shed 4 bases and J 6 bases; nucleotides not matched to a gene: 2. CDR3 residues: CATSETGGDEKLFF. For the CDR3, the DNA is TGTGCCACCAGTGAGACAGGGGGGGATGAAAAACTGTTTTTT.

This clonotype was counted only a few times. The junction and the germline gene differ at one end; a read error may be behind it. The chain recombines TRBV7-3 with TRBJ2-5; TRBD2 aligns across 12 bases. The germline V gene encodes CDR1 SGHTA and CDR2 FQGTGA. The CDR3 contains 13 residues. The DNA of the CDR3 is TGTGCCAGCAGCCCCGACGGACTAGCGGGATTGATCTTC. This gives the protein CASSPDGLAGLIF.

This clonotype occurred many times. CDR3 coding DNA: TGTGCCAGCGGCACGGGACTAGGGCACAATGAGCAGTTCTTC. Translated, it gives CASGTGLGHNEQFF. V is TRBV7-2 and J is TRBJ2-1; TRBD2 agrees at 8 bases. This CDR3 has 14 amino acids. Trimming cost V 8 bases and J 5 bases; bases outside gene matches: 8. From germline, CDR1 is SGHTA and CDR2 FQGNSA.

This sequence joins TRBV7-2 and TRBJ2-7, with 7 bases matching TRBD2. The CDR3 covers 13 residues. CDR1 and CDR2 (germline): SGHTA, FQGNSA. Germline trimming cut 8 bases from V and 1 base from J; bases unmatched to any gene: 5. In DNA form, the CDR3 reads TGTGCCAGCTCCTGGACTAGATCCTACGAGCAGTACTTC. It translates to CASSWTRSYEQYF.

This clonotype was found many times. This sequence joins TRBV10-3 and TRBJ1-1; no clear D gene. Trimming took 10 bases from V and 4 from J, leaving 16 bases between them. Germline V gene data show CDR1 as ENHRY and CDR2 as SYGVKD. This CDR3 is 13 amino acids long. CDR3 DNA: TGTGCCACCGGGGTCCGCGAGGGCACTGAAGCTTTCTTT. Residues: CATGVREGTEAFF.

This clonotype was recorded a few times. The chain employs TRBV2 and TRBJ2-7; D ambiguous. V was pared by 1 base and J by 2 bases, with 12 bases between. CDR1 and CDR2 (germline): SNHLY, FYNNEI. The CDR3 has 15 amino acids. CDR3 sequence: CASSEGAGSPYEQYF. CDR3 coding DNA: TGTGCCAGCAGTGAAGGTGCAGGTTCTCCCTACGAGCAGTACTTC.

This clonotype appeared many times. V is TRBV11-2 and J is TRBJ2-3; D uncertain. V lost 5 bases to trimming and J lost 4 bases, with 13 bases between them. The CDR3 is made up of 14 amino acids. Germline assignment: CDR1 SGHAT and CDR2 FQNNGV. The CDR3 region has the DNA TGTGCCAGCAGCCCCTCGGGTGCCGCAGATACGCAGTATTTT. Translation: CASSPSGAADTQYF.

The sample holds many counts of this clonotype. V gene TRBV5-1 combines with J gene TRBJ2-3; 12 bases fit TRBD2. J lost 5 bases, V lost 0 bases, and 7 bases had no gene match. The length of the CDR3 is 17 residues. Germline loops: CDR1 SGHRS, CDR2 YFSETQ. The CDR3 region has the DNA TGCGCCAGCAGCTTGGCCCTAGCGGGAGGGCCTGGAGATACGCAGTATTTT. Translation gives CASSLALAGGPGDTQYF.

This chain links TRBV2 with TRBJ1-2; the D gene is possibly TRBD1 (6 bases). V gave up 8 bases and J gave up 4 bases, with 14 bases separating them. This CDR3 is built from 13 residues. Germline loops: CDR1 SNHLY, CDR2 FYNNEI. CDR3: CASDVRGGYGYTF. The CDR3, as DNA: TGTGCCAGCGATGTAAGGGGGGGCTATGGCTACACCTTC.

In its sample, this clonotype was seen many times. V gene TRBV6-6 combines with J gene TRBJ1-1, with TRBD1 as a possible D gene (6 bases). Trimming shortened V by 6 bases and J by 3 bases, and 11 bases separated the two germline ends. This CDR3 region has 13 residues. In germline, CDR1 is MNHNY, CDR2 SVGAGI (reference sequence). CDR3 in amino acids: CASSSDSYTEAFF. In DNA form, the CDR3 reads TGTGCCAGCAGCTCGGACAGTTACACTGAAGCTTTCTTT.

This clonotype was observed many times. The chain links TRBV19 to TRBJ2-3; 12 bases line up with TRBD1. The germline V gene encodes CDR1 LNHDA and CDR2 SQIVND (reference sequence). The CDR3 length is 16 residues. The V gene end was trimmed by 5 bases and the J gene end by 4 bases; junction bases not matched to a gene: 7. CDR3 bases: TGTGCCAGTAGTCTCCCCGGGACAGGGGGCGCAGATACGCAGTATTTT. Its translation: CASSLPGTGGADTQYF.

This clonotype was seen only a few times. The chain uses TRBV24-1 and TRBJ2-2; 8 bases map to TRBD2. The V segment lost 5 bases and the J segment 0 bases; nucleotides outside the gene matches: 7. CDR3 size: 17 residues. Germline CDR1 reads KGHDR; CDR2 reads SFDVKD. CDR3 amino acids: CATSAWDSGANTGELFF. The CDR3 DNA sequence: TGTGCCACCAGTGCCTGGGATAGCGGGGCGAACACCGGGGAGCTGTTTTTT.

This chain joins TRBV24-1 and TRBJ2-6; 9 bases are shared with TRBD1. The CDR3 is 17 amino acids. J was trimmed by 2 bases and V by 4 bases; bases with no gene match: 5. Germline V gene data show CDR1 as KGHDR and CDR2 as SFDVKD. Here the CDR3 reads CATSEGGTGPGANVLTF. The CDR3 DNA sequence: TGTGCCACCAGTGAAGGCGGGACAGGGCCTGGGGCCAACGTCCTGACTTTC.

This clonotype was recorded only once. The J gene is TRBJ2-3, the V gene TRBV25-1, with D tentatively TRBD2 (6 bases). Germline CDR1 and CDR2: MGHDK and SYGVNS. The germline V and J ends were trimmed by 3 bases and 3 bases, with 13 bases remaining between them. This CDR3 is built from 15 residues. The CDR3 DNA sequence: TGTGCCAGCAGTGAGGCCGGGAGTGGTACAGATACGCAGTATTTT. Translating gives CASSEAGSGTDTQYF.

The genes are TRBV24-1 and TRBJ2-3; possible D gene TRBD1, 5 bases. Trimming shortened V by 6 bases and J by 1 base, and 7 bases separated the two germline ends. The CDR3 totals 13 residues. From germline, CDR1 is KGHDR and CDR2 SFDVKD. This CDR3 is CATSQGGTDTQYF. DNA for the CDR3: TGTGCCACCAGTCAAGGGGGCACAGATACGCAGTATTTT.

This clonotype was recorded at least ten times. The chain has TRBV4-1 and TRBJ1-6, with a tentative D call TRBD1 (5 bases). The V and J ends lost 5 bases and 0 bases respectively, with 11 bases between them. Germline CDR1 reads MGHRA; CDR2 reads YSYEKL. The CDR3 extends over 16 amino acids. CDR3 amino acids: CASSFRQSSYNSPLHF. The CDR3 nucleotides read TGCGCCAGCAGCTTCCGACAGAGCTCCTATAATTCACCCCTCCACTTT.